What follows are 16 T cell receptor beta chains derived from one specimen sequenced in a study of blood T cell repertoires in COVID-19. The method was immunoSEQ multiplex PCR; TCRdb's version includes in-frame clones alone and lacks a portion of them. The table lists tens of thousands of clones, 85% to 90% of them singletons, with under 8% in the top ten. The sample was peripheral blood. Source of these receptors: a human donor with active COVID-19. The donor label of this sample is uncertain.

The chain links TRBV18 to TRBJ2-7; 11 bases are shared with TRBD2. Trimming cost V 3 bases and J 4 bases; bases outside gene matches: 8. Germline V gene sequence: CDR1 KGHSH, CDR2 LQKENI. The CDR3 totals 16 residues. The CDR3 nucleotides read TGTGCCAGCTCACCCCTAGCGGGGGGTAGCATTTACGAGCAGTACTTC. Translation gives CASSPLAGGSIYEQYF.

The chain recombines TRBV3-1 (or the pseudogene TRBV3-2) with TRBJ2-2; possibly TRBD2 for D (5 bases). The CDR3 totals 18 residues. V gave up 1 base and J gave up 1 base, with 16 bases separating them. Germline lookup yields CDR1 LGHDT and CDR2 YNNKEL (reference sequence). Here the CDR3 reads CASSQGRGRLRNTGELFF. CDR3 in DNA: TGTGCCAGCAGCCAAGGCCGTGGGCGACTACGGAACACCGGGGAGCTGTTTTTT.

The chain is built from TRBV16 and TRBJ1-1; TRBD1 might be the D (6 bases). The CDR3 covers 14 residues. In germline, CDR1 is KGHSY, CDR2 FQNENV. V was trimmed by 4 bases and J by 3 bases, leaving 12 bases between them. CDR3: CASSPGRTDTEAFF. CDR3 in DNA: TGTGCCAGCAGCCCGGGACGGACAGACACTGAAGCTTTCTTT. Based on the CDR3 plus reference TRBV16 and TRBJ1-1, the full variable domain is GEEVAQTPKHLVRGEGQKAKLYCAPIKGHSYVFWYQQVLKNEFKFLISFQNENVFDETGMPKERFSAKCLPNSPCSLEIQATKLEDSAVYFCASSPGRTDTEAFFGQGTRLTVV.

CDR3 in DNA: TGTGCCAGCGCGACAGGGAGCACTGAAGCTTTCTTT. Its translation: CASATGSTEAFF. This chain uses TRBV2 with TRBJ1-1; 7 bases are a match to TRBD1. This CDR3 comprises 12 residues. V lost 8 bases and J lost 4; bases outside the gene matches: 4. Germline CDR1 SNHLY, CDR2 FYNNEI. The full variable domain, rest sourced from reference TRBV2 and TRBJ1-1, is EPEVTQTPSHQVTQMGQEVILRCVPISNHLYFYWYRQILGQKVEFLVSFYNNEISEKSEIFDDQFSVERPDGSNFTLKIRSTKLEDSAMYFCASATGSTEAFFGQGTRLTVV.

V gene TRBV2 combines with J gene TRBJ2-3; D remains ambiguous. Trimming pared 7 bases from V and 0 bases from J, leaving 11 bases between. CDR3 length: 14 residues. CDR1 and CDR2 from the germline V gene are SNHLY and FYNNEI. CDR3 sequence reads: CASNYLTSTDTQYF. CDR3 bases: TGTGCCAGCAACTATCTGACTAGCACAGATACGCAGTATTTT.

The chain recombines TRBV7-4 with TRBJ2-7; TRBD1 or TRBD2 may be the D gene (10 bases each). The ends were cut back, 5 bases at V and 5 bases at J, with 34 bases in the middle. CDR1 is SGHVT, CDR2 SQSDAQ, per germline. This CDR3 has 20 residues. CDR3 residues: CASSMGGTGVASGSFHEQYF. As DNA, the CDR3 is TGTGCCAGCAGCATGGGAGGGACAGGGGTGGCTAGCGGGAGTTTCCACGAGCAGTACTTC.

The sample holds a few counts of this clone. The CDR3 sequence: CASSPSLAGVEQFF. The CDR3 bases are TGTGCCAGCTCACCATCCCTAGCGGGAGTTGAGCAGTTCTTC. V usage is TRBV18 and J usage is TRBJ2-1; 10 bases are shared with TRBD2. This CDR3 contains 14 residues. The germline V gene encodes CDR1 KGHSH and CDR2 LQKENI. V dropped 2 bases and J dropped 9; count of bases not matched to a gene: 4. The variable domain in full, completed from reference TRBV18 and TRBJ2-1, reads NAGVMQNPRHLVRRRGQEARLRCSPMKGHSHVYWYRQLPEEGLKFMVYLQKENIIDESGMPKERFSAEFPKEGPSILRIQQVVRGDSAAYFCASSPSLAGVEQFFGPGTRLTVL.

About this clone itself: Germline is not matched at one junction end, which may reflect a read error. This chain's CDR3 is CASSTLPGTAFLF. The DNA for the CDR3 is TGTGCCAGCAGCACACTCCCCGGGACAGCTTTCCTCTTC. This chain joins TRBV2 and TRBJ2-1; 7 bases fit TRBD1. CDR1 and CDR2 from the germline V gene are SNHLY and FYNNEI. The CDR3 is 13 amino acids.

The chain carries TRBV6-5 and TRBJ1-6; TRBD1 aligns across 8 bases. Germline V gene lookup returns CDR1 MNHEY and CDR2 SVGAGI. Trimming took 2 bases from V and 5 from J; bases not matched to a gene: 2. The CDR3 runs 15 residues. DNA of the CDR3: TGTGCCAGCAGTTACAACAGGGGGAATAATTCACCCCTCCACTTT. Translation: CASSYNRGNNSPLHF.

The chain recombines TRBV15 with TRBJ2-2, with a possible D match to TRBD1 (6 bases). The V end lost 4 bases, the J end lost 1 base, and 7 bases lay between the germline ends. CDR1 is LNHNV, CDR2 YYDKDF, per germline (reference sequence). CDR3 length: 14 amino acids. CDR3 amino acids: CATSKGQNTGELFF. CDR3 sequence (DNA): TGTGCCACCAGCAAGGGACAGAACACCGGGGAGCTGTTTTTT.

In DNA, the CDR3 is TGTGCCAGCAGTTACGGGACTAGCGGGAACAATGAGCAGTTCTTC. Translation: CASSYGTSGNNEQFF. V and J are TRBV6-5 and TRBJ2-1; 13 bases are a match to TRBD2. Germline CDR1 reads MNHEY; CDR2 reads SVGAGI. V lost 2 bases to trimming and J lost 5 bases; unmatched junction nucleotides: 0. CDR3 size: 15 residues.

This chain's CDR3 is CASSWTTDYEQYF. The CDR3 nucleotides read TGCGCCAGCAGCTGGACAACAGACTACGAGCAGTACTTC. The V and J genes are TRBV5-1 and TRBJ2-7; D is possibly TRBD1 (5 bases). Germline V lookup: CDR1 SGHRS, CDR2 YFSETQ. CDR3 size: 13 residues. Trimming removed 3 bases from V and 3 bases from J, with 10 bases in between.

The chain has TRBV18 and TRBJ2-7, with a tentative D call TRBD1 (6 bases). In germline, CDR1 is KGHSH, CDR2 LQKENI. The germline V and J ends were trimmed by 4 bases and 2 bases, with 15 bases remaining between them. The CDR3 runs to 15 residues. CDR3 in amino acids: CASSLNRDTTYEQYF. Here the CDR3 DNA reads TGTGCCAGCTCACTCAACCGGGACACGACCTACGAGCAGTACTTC.

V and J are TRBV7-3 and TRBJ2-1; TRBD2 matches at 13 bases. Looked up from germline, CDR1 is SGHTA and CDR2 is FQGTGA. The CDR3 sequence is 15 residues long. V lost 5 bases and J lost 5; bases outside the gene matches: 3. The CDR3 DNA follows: TGTGCCAGCAGCCGAACTAGCGGGAGGGACAATGAGCAGTTCTTC. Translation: CASSRTSGRDNEQFF.

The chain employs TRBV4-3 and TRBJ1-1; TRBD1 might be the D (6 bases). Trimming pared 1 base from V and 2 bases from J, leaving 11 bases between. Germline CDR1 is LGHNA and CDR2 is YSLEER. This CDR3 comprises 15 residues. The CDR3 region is CASSQGTAINTEAFF. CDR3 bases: TGCGCCAGCAGCCAAGGGACAGCAATAAACACTGAAGCTTTCTTT.

The CDR3 sequence: CASSVRTGSYNEQFF. The CDR3 region has the DNA TGTGCCAGCAGCGTAAGGACAGGGTCCTACAATGAGCAGTTCTTC. V usage is TRBV9 and J usage is TRBJ2-1, with TRBD1 identical over 8 bases. Germline V CDR1 and CDR2: SGDLS, YYNGEE. The trim removed 1 base at V and 1 base at J, leaving 1 base unmatched. The CDR3 runs to 15 residues.